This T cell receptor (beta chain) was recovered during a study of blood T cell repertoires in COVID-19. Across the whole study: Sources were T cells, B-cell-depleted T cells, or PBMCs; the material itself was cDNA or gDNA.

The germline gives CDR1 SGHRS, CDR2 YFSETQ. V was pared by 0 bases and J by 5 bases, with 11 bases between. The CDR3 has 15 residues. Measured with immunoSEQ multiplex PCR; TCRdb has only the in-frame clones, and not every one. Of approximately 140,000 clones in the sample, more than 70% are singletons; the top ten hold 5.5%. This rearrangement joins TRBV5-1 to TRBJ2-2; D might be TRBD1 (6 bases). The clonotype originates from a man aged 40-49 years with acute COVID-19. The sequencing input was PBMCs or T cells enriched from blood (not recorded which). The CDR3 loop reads CASSLAGTSTGELFF. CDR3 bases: TGCGCCAGCAGCTTGGCGGGGACATCTACCGGGGAGCTGTTTTTT.